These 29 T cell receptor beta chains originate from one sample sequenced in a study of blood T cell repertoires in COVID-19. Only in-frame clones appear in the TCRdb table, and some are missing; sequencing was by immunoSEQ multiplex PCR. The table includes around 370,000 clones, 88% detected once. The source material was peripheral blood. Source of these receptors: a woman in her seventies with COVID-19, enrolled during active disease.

The CDR3 coding sequence is TGTGCCAGCAGTGGACTAGCGGGGAGGTACGAGCAGTACTTC. Translation gives CASSGLAGRYEQYF. The V and J genes are TRBV5-6 and TRBJ2-7, with 12 bases that match TRBD2. After removal of 5 bases from V and 4 bases from J, the junction contained 4 bases not matched to a gene. Germline-derived CDR1 and CDR2 are SGHDT and YYEEEE. This CDR3 is 14 amino acids long.

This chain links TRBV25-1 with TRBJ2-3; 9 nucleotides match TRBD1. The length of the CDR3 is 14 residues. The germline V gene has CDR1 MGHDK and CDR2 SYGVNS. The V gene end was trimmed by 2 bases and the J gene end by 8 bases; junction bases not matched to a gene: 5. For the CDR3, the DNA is TGTGCCAGCAGTGAACCGGGACAGGGCGTTACGCAGTATTTT. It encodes CASSEPGQGVTQYF. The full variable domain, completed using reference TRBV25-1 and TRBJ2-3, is EADIYQTPRYLVIGTGKKITLECSQTMGHDKMYWYQQDPGMELHLIHYSYGVNSTEKGDLSSESTVSRIRTEHFPLTLESARPSHTSQYLCASSEPGQGVTQYFGPGTRLTVL.

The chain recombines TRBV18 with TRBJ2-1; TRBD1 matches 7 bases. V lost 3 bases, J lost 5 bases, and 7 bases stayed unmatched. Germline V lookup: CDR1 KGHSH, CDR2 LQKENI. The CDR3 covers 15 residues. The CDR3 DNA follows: TGTGCCAGCTCACCTACCTTAACAGGGGACAATGAGCAGTTCTTC. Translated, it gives CASSPTLTGDNEQFF.

The CDR3 region is CSVGSPQNYGYTF. The CDR3 nucleotides read TGCAGCGTTGGTTCCCCCCAGAACTATGGCTACACCTTC. The genes are TRBV29-1 and TRBJ1-2; D gene ambiguous. Germline CDR1 reads SQVTM; CDR2 reads ANQGSEA. This CDR3 spans 13 amino acids. V was shortened by 4 bases and J by 2 bases, with 11 bases between the two germline ends.

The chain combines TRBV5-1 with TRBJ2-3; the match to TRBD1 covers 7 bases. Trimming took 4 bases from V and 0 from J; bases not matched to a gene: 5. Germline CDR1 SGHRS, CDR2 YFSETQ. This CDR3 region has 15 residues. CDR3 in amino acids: CASSLKGASTDTQYF. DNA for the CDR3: TGCGCCAGCAGCCTGAAGGGGGCGAGCACAGATACGCAGTATTTT. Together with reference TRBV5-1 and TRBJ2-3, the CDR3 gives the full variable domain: KAGVTQTPRYLIKTRGQQVTLSCSPISGHRSVSWYQQTPGQGLQFLFEYFSETQRNKGNFPGRFSGRQFSNSRSEMNVSTLELGDSALYLCASSLKGASTDTQYFGPGTRLTVL.

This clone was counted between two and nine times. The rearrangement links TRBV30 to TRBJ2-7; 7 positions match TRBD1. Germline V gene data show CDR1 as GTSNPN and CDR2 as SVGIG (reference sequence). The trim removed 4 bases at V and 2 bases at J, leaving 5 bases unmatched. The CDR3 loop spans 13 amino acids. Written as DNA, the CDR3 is TGTGCCTGGAATCGACAGGGCACCTACGAGCAGTACTTC. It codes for CAWNRQGTYEQYF. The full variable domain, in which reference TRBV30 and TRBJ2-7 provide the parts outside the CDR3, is SQTIHQWPATLVQPVGSPLSLECTVEGTSNPNLYWYRQAAGRGLQLLFYSVGIGQISSEVPQNLSASRPQDRQFILSSKKLLLSDSGFYLCAWNRQGTYEQYFGPGTRLTVT.

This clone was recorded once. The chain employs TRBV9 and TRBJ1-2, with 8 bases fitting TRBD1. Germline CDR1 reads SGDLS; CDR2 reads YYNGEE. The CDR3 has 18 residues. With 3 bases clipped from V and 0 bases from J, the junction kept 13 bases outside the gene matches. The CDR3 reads CASSGRGSGGGTNYGYTF. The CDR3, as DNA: TGTGCCAGCAGCGGAAGGGGCTCAGGGGGCGGTACTAACTATGGCTACACCTTC.

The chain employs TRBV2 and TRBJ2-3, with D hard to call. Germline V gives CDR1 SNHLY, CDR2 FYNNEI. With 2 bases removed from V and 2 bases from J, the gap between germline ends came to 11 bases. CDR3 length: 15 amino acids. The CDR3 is CASSEFAGNTDTQYF. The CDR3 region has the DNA TGTGCCAGCAGTGAATTTGCAGGAAACACAGATACGCAGTATTTT.

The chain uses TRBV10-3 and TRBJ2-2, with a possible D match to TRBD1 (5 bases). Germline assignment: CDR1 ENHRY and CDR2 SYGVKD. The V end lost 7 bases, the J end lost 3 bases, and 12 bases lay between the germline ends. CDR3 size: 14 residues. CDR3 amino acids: CAINRQGDTGELFF. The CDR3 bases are TGTGCCATCAATCGCCAGGGCGACACCGGGGAGCTGTTTTTT.

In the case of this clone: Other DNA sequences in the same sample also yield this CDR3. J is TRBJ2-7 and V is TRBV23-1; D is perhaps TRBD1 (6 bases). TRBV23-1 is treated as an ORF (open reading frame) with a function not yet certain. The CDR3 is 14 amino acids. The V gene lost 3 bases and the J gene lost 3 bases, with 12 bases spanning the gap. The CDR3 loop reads CASSQWQGHYEQYF. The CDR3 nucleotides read TGCGCCAGCAGTCAGTGGCAGGGACACTACGAGCAGTACTTC.

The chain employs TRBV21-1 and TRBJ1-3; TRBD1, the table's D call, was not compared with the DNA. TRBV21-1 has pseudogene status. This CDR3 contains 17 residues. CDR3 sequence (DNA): TGTGCCAGCAGCATTAATCATCTGGACAGGTCTGGAAACACCATATATTTT. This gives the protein CASSINHLDRSGNTIYF.

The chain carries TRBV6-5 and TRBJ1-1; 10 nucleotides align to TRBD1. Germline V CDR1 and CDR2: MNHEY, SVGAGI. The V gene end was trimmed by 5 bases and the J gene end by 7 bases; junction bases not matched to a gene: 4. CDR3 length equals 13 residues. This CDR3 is CASSTGTGVEAFF. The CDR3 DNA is TGTGCCAGCAGTACCGGGACAGGGGTTGAAGCTTTCTTT.

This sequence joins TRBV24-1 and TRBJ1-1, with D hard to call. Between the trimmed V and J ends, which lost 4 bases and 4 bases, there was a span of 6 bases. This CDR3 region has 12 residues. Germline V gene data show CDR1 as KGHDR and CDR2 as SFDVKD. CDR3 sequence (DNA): TGTGCCACCAGTGACCGCGGCACTGAAGCTTTCTTT. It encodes CATSDRGTEAFF.

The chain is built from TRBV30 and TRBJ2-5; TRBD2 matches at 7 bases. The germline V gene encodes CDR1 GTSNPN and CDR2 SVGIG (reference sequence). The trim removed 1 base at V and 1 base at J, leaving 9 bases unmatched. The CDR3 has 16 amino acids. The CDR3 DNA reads TGTGCCTGGAGTGAGGGCGGGGGTCGATCCCAAGAGACCCAGTACTTC. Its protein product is CAWSEGGGRSQETQYF. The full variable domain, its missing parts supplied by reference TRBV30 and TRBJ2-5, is SQTIHQWPATLVQPVGSPLSLECTVEGTSNPNLYWYRQAAGRGLQLLFYSVGIGQISSEVPQNLSASRPQDRQFILSSKKLLLSDSGFYLCAWSEGGGRSQETQYFGPGTRLLVL.

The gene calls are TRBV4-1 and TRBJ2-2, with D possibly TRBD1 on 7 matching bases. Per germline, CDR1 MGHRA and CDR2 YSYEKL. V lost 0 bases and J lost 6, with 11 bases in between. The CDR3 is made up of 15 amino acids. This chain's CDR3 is CASSQDVRGAGELFF. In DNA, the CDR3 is TGCGCCAGCAGCCAAGACGTCAGGGGGGCCGGGGAGCTGTTTTTT.

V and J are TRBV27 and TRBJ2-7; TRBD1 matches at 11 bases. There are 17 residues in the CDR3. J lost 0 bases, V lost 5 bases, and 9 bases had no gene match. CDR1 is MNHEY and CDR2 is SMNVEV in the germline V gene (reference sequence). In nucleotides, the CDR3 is TGTGCCAGCAGTCCCTCCCGGACAGGGGGCAGCTCCTACGAGCAGTACTTC. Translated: CASSPSRTGGSSYEQYF.

CDR3 bases: TGTGCCAGCAGCTTATCCCGGAATCAGCCCCAGCATTTT. Residues: CASSLSRNQPQHF. The rearrangement uses TRBV7-2 and TRBJ1-5; D remains unclear. The CDR3 sequence is 13 residues long. The V end was cut by 2 bases, the J end by 4 bases, with 6 bases between. Germline CDR1 is SGHTA and CDR2 is FQGNSA.

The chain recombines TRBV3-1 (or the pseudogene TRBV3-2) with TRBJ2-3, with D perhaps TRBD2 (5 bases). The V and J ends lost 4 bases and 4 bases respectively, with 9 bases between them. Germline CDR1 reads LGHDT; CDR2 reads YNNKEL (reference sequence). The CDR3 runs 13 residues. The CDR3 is CASSLSSSDTQYF. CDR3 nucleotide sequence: TGTGCCAGCAGCCTTTCTAGCTCAGATACGCAGTATTTT.

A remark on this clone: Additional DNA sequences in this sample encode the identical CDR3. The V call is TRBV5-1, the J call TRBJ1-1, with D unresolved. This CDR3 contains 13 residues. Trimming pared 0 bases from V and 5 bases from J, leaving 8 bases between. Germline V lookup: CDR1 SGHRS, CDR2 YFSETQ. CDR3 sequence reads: CASSLGEGTEAFF. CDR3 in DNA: TGCGCCAGCAGCTTGGGCGAGGGAACTGAAGCTTTCTTT. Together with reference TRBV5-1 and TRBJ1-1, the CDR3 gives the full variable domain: KAGVTQTPRYLIKTRGQQVTLSCSPISGHRSVSWYQQTPGQGLQFLFEYFSETQRNKGNFPGRFSGRQFSNSRSEMNVSTLELGDSALYLCASSLGEGTEAFFGQGTRLTVV.

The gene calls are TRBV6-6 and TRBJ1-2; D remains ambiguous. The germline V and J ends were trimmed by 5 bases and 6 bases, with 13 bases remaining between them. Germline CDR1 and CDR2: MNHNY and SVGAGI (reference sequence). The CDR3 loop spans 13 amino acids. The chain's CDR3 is CASSRRADDGYTF. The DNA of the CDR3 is TGTGCCAGCAGTCGGAGGGCTGACGATGGCTACACCTTC.

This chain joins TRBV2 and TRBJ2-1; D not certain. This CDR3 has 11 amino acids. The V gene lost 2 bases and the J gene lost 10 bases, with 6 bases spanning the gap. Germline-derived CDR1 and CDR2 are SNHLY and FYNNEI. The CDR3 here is CASSEQVEQFF. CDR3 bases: TGTGCCAGCAGTGAACAGGTAGAGCAGTTCTTC.

CDR3: CASSIDPRGLSPLHF. Written as DNA, the CDR3 is TGTGCCAGTAGTATAGATCCCAGGGGGCTTTCACCCCTCCACTTT. The chain has TRBV19 and TRBJ1-6; TRBD1 matches at 8 bases. The CDR3 has 15 amino acids. The V gene end was trimmed by 0 bases and the J gene end by 9 bases; junction bases not matched to a gene: 4. CDR1 LNHDA and CDR2 SQIVND come from the germline V gene (reference sequence).

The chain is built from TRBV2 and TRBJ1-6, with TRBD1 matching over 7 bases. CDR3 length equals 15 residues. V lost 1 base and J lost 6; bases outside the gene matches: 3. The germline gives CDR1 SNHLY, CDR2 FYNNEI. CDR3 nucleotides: TGTGCCAGCAGTGAAGGGCAGGGGGGTAATTCACCCCTCCACTTT. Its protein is CASSEGQGGNSPLHF.

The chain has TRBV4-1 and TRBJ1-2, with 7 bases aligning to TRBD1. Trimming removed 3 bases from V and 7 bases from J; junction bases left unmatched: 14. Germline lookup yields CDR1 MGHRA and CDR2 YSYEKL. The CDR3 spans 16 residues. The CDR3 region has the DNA TGCGCCAGCAGCCACCTCCTAAGAGACAGGGCCGGTGGCTACACCTTC. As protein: CASSHLLRDRAGGYTF.

Here the CDR3 reads CASSYLDRGPVDTIYF. The DNA of the CDR3 is TGTGCCAGCAGTTACTTAGACAGGGGGCCTGTAGACACCATATATTTT. J is TRBJ1-3 and V is TRBV6-2 or TRBV6-3; 10 nucleotides match TRBD1. The germline V gene has CDR1 MNHEY and CDR2 SVGEGT. The CDR3 contains 16 residues. Trimming removed 1 base from V and 8 bases from J; junction bases left unmatched: 8.

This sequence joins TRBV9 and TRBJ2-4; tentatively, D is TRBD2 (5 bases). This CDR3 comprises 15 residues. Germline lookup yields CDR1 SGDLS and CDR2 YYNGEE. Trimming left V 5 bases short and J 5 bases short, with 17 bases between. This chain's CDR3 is CASSARGSSQNIQYF. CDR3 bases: TGTGCCAGCAGTGCCAGAGGGTCATCCCAAAACATTCAGTACTTC.

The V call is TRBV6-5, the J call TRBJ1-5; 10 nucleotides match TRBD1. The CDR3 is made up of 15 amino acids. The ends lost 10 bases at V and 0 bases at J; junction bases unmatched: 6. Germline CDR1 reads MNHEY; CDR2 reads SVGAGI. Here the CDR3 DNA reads TGTGCCACCCGGACAGGGGGATTTAGCAATCAGCCCCAGCATTTT. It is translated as CATRTGGFSNQPQHF.

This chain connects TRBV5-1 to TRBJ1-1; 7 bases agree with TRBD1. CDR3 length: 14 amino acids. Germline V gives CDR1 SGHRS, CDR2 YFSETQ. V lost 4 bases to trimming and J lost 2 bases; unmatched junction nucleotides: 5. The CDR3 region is CASSQQGLNTEAFF. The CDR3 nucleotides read TGCGCCAGCAGCCAACAGGGGTTAAACACTGAAGCTTTCTTT. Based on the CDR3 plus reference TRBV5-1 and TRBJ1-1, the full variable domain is KAGVTQTPRYLIKTRGQQVTLSCSPISGHRSVSWYQQTPGQGLQFLFEYFSETQRNKGNFPGRFSGRQFSNSRSEMNVSTLELGDSALYLCASSQQGLNTEAFFGQGTRLTVV.

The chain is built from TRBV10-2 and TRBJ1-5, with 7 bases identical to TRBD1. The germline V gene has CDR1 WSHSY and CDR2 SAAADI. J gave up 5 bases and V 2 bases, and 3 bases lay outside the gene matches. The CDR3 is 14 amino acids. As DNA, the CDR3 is TGCGCCAGCAGTGAGAGCAGGGGGGATCAGCCCCAGCATTTT. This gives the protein CASSESRGDQPQHF.